The T cell receptor beta chain described here comes from a study of shared clonotypes between healthy human individuals (dated by TCRdb to about 2020). With regard to the full study: The cohort comprised a couple of women and three men aged 18 to 49 years. For each donor, CD4 naive and CD4 memory were each given three plates, CD8 naive was given two plates, and CD8 memory was given one plate. To estimate repertoire size and how much clonotypes are shared between individuals, the study performed deep sequencing of blood TCR repertoires from roughly five healthy adults. Libraries were prepared and TCR repertoires were sequenced by different laboratories using diverse techniques, in order to increase sequencing depth and limit assay-specific biases. Per donor, leukapheresis produced somewhere between about 0.8 and 9.5 billion PBMCs.

The research as a whole found: Incomplete sequencing was indicated by rarefaction of sorted-subset datasets, despite the large sequencing depth. Across a few donors, about 5% of naive CD4, roughly 3.4% of naive CD8, 2% to 2.5% of memory CD4, and approximately 0.42% of memory CD8 clonotypes were shared. Pairwise subsampling led to the expectation that sequencing depth would affect the degree of clonotype sharing among donors. Naive subsets generally had larger estimated clonotype richness than memory subsets. The genetic and exposure-history diversity represented was limited by the small number of donors. Clonotypes shared by all four sorted-subset donors showed higher generation probabilities than non-shared clonotypes. Only blood was sampled, and tissue TCR repertoires likely differ from those in blood.

For the CD8 naive samples, CD45RO-negative cells were positively selected for CCR7, yielding a CD45RA+CCR7+ population from which TemRA cells were excluded. Healthy HIV-negative adults with no recently reported acute infections or vaccinations were included as donors. Only Caucasian adults living in Nashville, Tennessee, USA were represented among the donors. Blood was collected by leukapheresis, and PBMCs were isolated by Ficoll-Histopaque density gradient centrifugation and then cryopreserved in liquid nitrogen vapor phase. Analytical flow cytometry was used to check the purity and quantity of each magnetically sorted T cell population. From each sorted fraction, genomic DNA was isolated and quantified by UV absorbance on a Nanodrop 2000c. Using the deep immunoSEQ assay, TCR CDR3 regions were amplified from genomic DNA by multiplex PCR. For each cell subset, the extracted genomic DNA was distributed evenly across all wells of several immunoSEQ 96-well plates, and each plate served as one replicate. For sorted subsets, approximately 200 ng of genomic DNA, equivalent to 25,000 to 35,000 T cell genomes, went into each replicate PCR. The purified libraries were quantified using a Qubit 3.0 fluorometer, sized with a Bioanalyzer 2100, and then quantified again using the KAPA Library Quantification kit. Each immunoSEQ 96-well plate was sequenced on its own single-read 150-cycle Illumina NextSeq 550 flow cell. As for how the authors treated the data: The immunoSEQ output contained only junctional sequences without quality scores, so filtering could not match that applied to full-length reads. To assign V/J genes and CDR3, sequences were annotated using PyIR, a Python wrapper for IgBLAST v1.9, with IMGT germline references. Reads were removed for weak V/J assignments (E-value above 1e-6), missing CDR3, stop codons, out-of-frame junctions, or ambiguous translated residues. V3J clonotypes were defined by identical inferred V gene, J gene, and CDR3 amino acid sequence. Percentage overlap between repertoires was calculated by dividing the number of shared unique clonotypes by the size of the smaller repertoire. RTK rarefaction, the Chao1 estimator, and Recon v2.1 estimates of unobserved clonotypes were used to assess repertoire richness. Generation probabilities for all TCRbeta clonotypes obtained by the gDNA method from several donors were computed using OLGA. Sourced from immuneACCESS, this table was stored by TCRdb with only in-frame sequences that have V and J called. A share of the clones is absent; for the studies checked, an unresolved V gene accounts for under half, and the remainder has no known explanation. For V, J and clone size, that table is used; D and trimming come from the DNA. The sample data list approximately 2,000,000 clones, and around 95% of these were observed just once. Together, the top ten hold about 1.7% of the sample.

The CDR3 has 14 amino acids, counting the end cysteine and phenylalanine. Only CDR3 DNA remains: 42 bases, in frame from the first base. Per the germline V gene (reference sequence), SEHNR is the CDR1 and FQNEAQ is the CDR2. V gives up 2 bases and J gives up 4 bases, and the segment between their germline ends measures 10 bases. Note on this clone: The clone's antigen remains unknown. No quality values exist for individual bases; no much larger clone is one base distant. The same CDR3 also results from other DNA sequences found in this sample.

The clonotype originates from a man between 18 and 29 years old in good health. Some clones in this sample may be carry-over from other donors' samples. What was sequenced was naive CD8+ T cells from PBMCs. The sample's cell subset or site label, in plain terms: CD45RA+CCR7+. The chain is made from TRBV7-9 and TRBJ2-3; confidence is insufficient to name the D gene. The CDR3 sequence is CASSLTGVADTQYF. In nucleotides, the sequence is TGTGCCAGCAGCTTAACTGGGGTTGCAGATACGCAGTATTTT. With all but the CDR3 taken from the reference TRBV7-9 and TRBJ2-3 genes, the full variable domain is: DTGVSQNPRHKITKRGQNVTFRCDPISEHNRLYWYRQTLGQGPEFLTYFQNEAQLEKSRLLSDRFSAERPKGSFSTLEIQRTEQGDSAMYLCASSLTGVADTQYFGPGTRLTVL.